This T cell receptor beta chain was captured in a study of graft-versus-host responses after intestinal transplantation. Overall study context: Recipients had transplants, and these were multivisceral, liver-intestinal, or isolated intestinal. For around three years after anti-thymocyte globulin induction, all recipients took tacrolimus and steroids. The study's findings and limits: Some GvH clones appeared in ileal mucosa or blood before recipient bone marrow. Allografts carried high graft-versus-host to host-versus-graft clonal ratios in patients having graft-donor T cell macrochimerism.

There are a few counts of this clone. Its antigen is unknown. The assay was immunoSEQ multiplex PCR, and TCRdb's table has in-frame clones only and misses some. The data contain 130,000 or so clones, around 90% of them seen just once; the ten biggest clones take up around 0.16%. This material consisted of unstimulated CD4+ T cells sorted from spleen or lymph node cells, taken before intestinal transplant. The TCR comes from a human donor who received an intestinal transplant.

DNA of the CDR3: TGTGCCAGCAGCTTAGCTCGGACAGGGGACAATCAGCCCCAGCATTTT. This codes for CASSLARTGDNQPQHF. The chain uses TRBV7-9 and TRBJ1-5, with 9 bases identical to TRBD1. V lost 0 bases and J lost 3; bases outside the gene matches: 3. Looked up from germline, CDR1 is SEHNR and CDR2 is FQNEAQ (reference sequence). This CDR3 contains 16 residues.